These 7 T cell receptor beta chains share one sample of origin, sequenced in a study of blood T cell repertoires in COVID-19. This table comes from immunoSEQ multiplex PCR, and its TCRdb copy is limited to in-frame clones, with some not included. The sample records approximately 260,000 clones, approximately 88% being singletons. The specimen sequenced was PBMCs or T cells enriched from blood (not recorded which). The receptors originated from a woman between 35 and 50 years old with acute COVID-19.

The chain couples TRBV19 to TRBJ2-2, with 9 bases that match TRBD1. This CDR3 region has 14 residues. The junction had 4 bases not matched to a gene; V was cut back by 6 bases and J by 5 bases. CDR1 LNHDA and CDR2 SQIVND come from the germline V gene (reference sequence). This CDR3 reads CASSGQGRTGELFF. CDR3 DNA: TGTGCCAGTAGCGGACAGGGGAGAACCGGGGAGCTGTTTTTT.

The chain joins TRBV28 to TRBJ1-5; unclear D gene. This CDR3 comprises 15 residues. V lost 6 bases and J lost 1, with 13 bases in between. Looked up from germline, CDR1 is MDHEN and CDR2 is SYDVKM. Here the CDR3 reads CASSSGKRSNQPQHF. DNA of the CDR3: TGTGCCAGCAGCTCCGGGAAGAGGAGCAATCAGCCCCAGCATTTT. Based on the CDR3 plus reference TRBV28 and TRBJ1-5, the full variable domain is DVKVTQSSRYLVKRTGEKVFLECVQDMDHENMFWYRQDPGLGLRLIYFSYDVKMKEKGDIPEGYSVSREKKERFSLILESASTNQTSMYLCASSSGKRSNQPQHFGDGTRLSIL.

CDR3 DNA sequence: TGTGCCACCAGCGGCGGGACCAATCAGCCCCAGCATTTT. This gives the protein CATSGGTNQPQHF. The chain employs TRBV15 and TRBJ1-5; perhaps TRBD1 as D (5 bases). The V gene's germline CDR1 is LNHNV and CDR2 YYDKDF (reference sequence). Deletions cut 5 bases from V and 3 bases from J, with 8 bases between. This CDR3 has 13 residues.

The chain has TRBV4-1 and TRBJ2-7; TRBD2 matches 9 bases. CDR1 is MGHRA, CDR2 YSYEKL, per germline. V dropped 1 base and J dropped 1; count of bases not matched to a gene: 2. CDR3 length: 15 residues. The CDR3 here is CASSQGLAGSYEQYV. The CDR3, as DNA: TGCGCCAGCAGCCAAGGGCTAGCGGGGTCCTACGAGCAGTACGTC.

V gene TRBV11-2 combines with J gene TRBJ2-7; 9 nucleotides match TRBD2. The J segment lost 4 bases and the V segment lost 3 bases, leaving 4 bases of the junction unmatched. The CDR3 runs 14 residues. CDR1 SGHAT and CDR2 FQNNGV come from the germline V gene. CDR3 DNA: TGTGCCAGCAGCTTTTTAGCGGGGGAATACGAGCAGTACGTC. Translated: CASSFLAGEYEQYV.

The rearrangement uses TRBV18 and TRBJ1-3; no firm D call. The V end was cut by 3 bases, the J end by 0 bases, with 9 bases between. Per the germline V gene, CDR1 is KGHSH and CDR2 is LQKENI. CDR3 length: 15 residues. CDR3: CASSPNSDSGNTIYF. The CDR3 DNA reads TGTGCCAGCTCACCTAACTCCGACTCTGGAAACACCATATATTTT.

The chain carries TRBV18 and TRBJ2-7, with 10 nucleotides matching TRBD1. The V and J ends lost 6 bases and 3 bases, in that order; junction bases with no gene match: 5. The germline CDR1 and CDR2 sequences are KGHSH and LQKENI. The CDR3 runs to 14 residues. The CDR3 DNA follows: TGTGCCAGCTCTCCGGGACAGGGGAACTACGAGCAGTACTTC. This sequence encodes CASSPGQGNYEQYF. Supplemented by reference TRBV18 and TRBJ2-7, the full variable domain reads NAGVMQNPRHLVRRRGQEARLRCSPMKGHSHVYWYRQLPEEGLKFMVYLQKENIIDESGMPKERFSAEFPKEGPSILRIQQVVRGDSAAYFCASSPGQGNYEQYFGPGTRLTVT.